This T cell receptor (beta chain) was recovered during a study of cytomegalovirus exposure and HLA in healthy donors. Looking at the study overall: Genotyping of roughly 400 donors showed that around 81% belonged to the Caucasian-associated ancestry cluster.

Broader study findings: HLA-A and HLA-B allele assignments for most subjects were reportedly predicted accurately using TCR beta sequences.

Regarding this clone: Its antigen is not identified.

It was with 60 Vbeta and 13 Jbeta primers that the PCR ran. In the authors' workflow: The count from a later analysis was 70 million to 85 million unique TCR beta chains, about 10 million of them shared. Libraries were prepared by immunoSEQ multiplex PCR; TCRdb keeps only in-frame clonotypes and omits some of them. V, J and clone size were drawn from that table, and D and trimming were deduced from the DNA. The data hold some 120,000 clones, with 80% observed a single time. After removal of 2 bases from V and 8 bases from J, the junction contained 9 bases not matched to a gene. The germline gives CDR1 MNHEY, CDR2 SMNVEV (reference sequence). There are 15 residues in the CDR3.

The TCR sequence derives from a man younger than 45 in good health and CMV-seropositive. The sequenced sample was PBMCs. The chain employs TRBV27 and TRBJ2-1; 7 bases map to TRBD2. The CDR3 is CASSLIRLATDEQFF. In nucleotides, the CDR3 is TGTGCCAGCAGTTTAATCCGACTAGCTACGGATGAGCAGTTCTTC.